This TCR beta chain derives from a study of monozygotic twins with inflammatory bowel disease. The CDR3 covers 15 residues. Staff drew an approximately 2.5 ml blood sample from each donor. TCRdb reanalyzed the 5' RACE reads and collapses them to one entry per CDR3 protein, without DNA. The sample's table shows about 300,000 distinct CDR3 sequences. Source material: blood. This sequence originates from a human donor with ulcerative colitis or Crohn's disease, or a healthy co-twin of an affected twin (not recorded which). This sequence joins TRBV12-3 or TRBV12-4 and TRBJ2-3; TCRdb's D gene call, TRBD1, goes unchecked for lack of DNA. Here the CDR3 reads CASMLSGGSTDTQYF.